This TCR beta chain was sequenced in a study of PD-1 blockade in classical Hodgkin lymphoma. Study background: Treatment was intravenous nivolumab, 3 mg/kg every 2 weeks, until progression. Findings of the study overall: A significant rise in TCR diversity was seen by C4D1 for CD4+ cells but not for CD8+ cells. Newly diagnosed patients were reported to start with lower TCR diversity than healthy donors.

Germline CDR1 and CDR2: MNHEY and SVGAGI. This CDR3 contains 14 residues. V dropped 5 bases and J dropped 6 bases, with 11 bases sitting between them. The time point here: cycle 4 day 1 (C4D1), after six to seven weeks of nivolumab. Each of the patients experienced relapse following autologous stem cell transplantation, and their brentuximab vedotin exposure differed. In its sample, this clone was seen a few times. Its antigen is still unknown. TCRdb's copy holds only in-frame clones and misses some; the assay was immunoSEQ multiplex PCR. Of tens of thousands of clones listed, 78% are singletons. The chain is built from TRBV6-5 and TRBJ1-6, with D perhaps TRBD1 (6 bases). The sample consisted of peripheral blood mononuclear cells (PBMCs), taken before the fourth cycle of nivolumab. The clonotype was recovered from a human donor with classical Hodgkin lymphoma. CDR3 coding DNA: TGTGCCAGCAGTCGGGGGGGCCGTAATTCACCCCTCCACTTT. Translated: CASSRGGRNSPLHF.